These T cell receptor beta chains were read from a single sample in a study of metastatic and nonmetastatic thyroid tumors. TCRdb re-analyzed the PCR reads using MiXCR. This sample has just over 30,000 clones; roughly a fifth occur once, and the top ten carry 22%. Material for sequencing was blood. These receptors all stem from a female donor with papillary thyroid cancer or a benign thyroid nodule (not recorded which). Some clones in this sample may be carry-over from other donors' samples. Both conserved end residues are part of each CDR3. A D gene is named only where the DNA matches it firmly. The size entry is marked missing in some rows and otherwise reads once, few, many or a size class.

>TRBD1|TRBV11-2|TRBJ2-7|many
TGTGCCAGCAGCTTAGGAGGAGGGACAGGGGTCTACGAGCAGTACTTC
CASSLGGGTGVYEQYF
>.|TRBV4-2|TRBJ2-7|.
TGTGCCAGCAGCCAAGAGCTTAACTACGAGCAGTACTTC
CASSQELNYEQYF
>.|TRBV3-1|TRBJ1-2|many
TGTGCCAGCAGCCGAGAACCGGGGACGGCAAACTATGGCTACACCTTC
CASSREPGTANYGYTF
>.|TRBV5-1|TRBJ2-3|many
TGCGCCAGCAGCTTGGAGTCAGGGCCAACAGATACGCAGTATTTT
CASSLESGPTDTQYF
>.|TRBV2|TRBJ2-7|.
TGTGCCAGCAGCATCCTTAGAACAGTGAGCTCCTACGAGCAGTACTTC
CASSILRTVSSYEQYF
>.|TRBV5-5|TRBJ1-4|many
TGTGCCAGCAGCCGTCCGGGACACCCTAATGAAAAACTGTTTTTT
CASSRPGHPNEKLFF
>TRBD2|TRBV5-1|TRBJ2-3|.
TGCGCCAGCAGCTCTGGAGGGACTAGCGGGAGTTTTGATACGCAGTATTTT
CASSSGGTSGSFDTQYF
>TRBD2|TRBV28|TRBJ2-7|few
TGTGCCAGCGCTTCCCGGCTAGCGGGAGGCTACGAGCAGTACTTC
CASASRLAGGYEQYF
>.|TRBV6-5|TRBJ1-5|medium-sized
TGTGCCAGCAGTTACAGGGGCCCCGTAGGTCAGCCCCAGCATTTT
CASSYRGPVGQPQHF
>TRBD1|TRBV7-2|TRBJ2-2|.
TGTGCCAGCAGCTGGGACAGGGGGGCAACCGGGGAGCTGTTTTTT
CASSWDRGATGELFF
>.|TRBV2|TRBJ1-2|.
TGTGCCAGCGTGGGTGGGGGTTACTATGGCTACACCTTC
CASVGGGYYGYTF
>.|TRBV11-3|TRBJ2-3|.
TGTGCCAGCAGCTTGAGTGGGGTCACAGATACGCAGTATTTT
CASSLSGVTDTQYF
>.|TRBV20-1|TRBJ1-2|.
TGCAGGGTCCAGGTTGGCTACACCTTC
CRVQVGYTF
>.|TRBV12-3/TRBV12-4|TRBJ1-5|many
TGTGCCAGCAGTTTGGTATTACCCCGGCCCCAGCATTTT
CASSLVLPRPQHF
>.|TRBV11-1|TRBJ2-3|many
TGTGCCAGCAGTCTCCTACCGGTCGCTACAGATACGCAGTATTTT
CASSLLPVATDTQYF
>.|TRBV20-1|TRBJ1-1|many
TGCAGTGCTAAAGGGGCCGGACAGACAATAGCTTTCTTT
CSAKGAGQTIAFF
>.|TRBV12-3/TRBV12-4|TRBJ2-7|.
TGTGCCAGCACCTCACCCCTGAGTGTCGAGCAGTACTTC
CASTSPLSVEQYF
>TRBD1|TRBV5-6|TRBJ2-7|.
TGTGCCAGCAGCTTGGGGCAGGGGGCGTACGAGCAGTACTTC
CASSLGQGAYEQYF
>TRBD1|TRBV20-1|TRBJ1-2|.
TGCAGTGCTAGGGGGTGGGCAGGGGGTGACTATGGCTACACCTTC
CSARGWAGGDYGYTF
>TRBD1|TRBV12-3/TRBV12-4|TRBJ2-2|.
TGTGCCAGCAGTCCCGGACAGGGACCGAACACCGGGGAGCTGTTTTTT
CASSPGQGPNTGELFF
>.|TRBV19|TRBJ1-3|many
TGTGCCAGTAGTCATCCAGGGCCTCCTGGAAACACCATATATTTT
CASSHPGPPGNTIYF
>.|TRBV7-2|TRBJ2-5|medium-sized
TGTGCCAGCAGCTTAGCGGAGACCCAGTACTTC
CASSLAETQYF
>TRBD2|TRBV9|TRBJ2-2|medium-sized
TGTGCCAGCAGCGTAGAAGCGGGGGGGCCAAGCTCCGGGGAGCTGTTTTTT
CASSVEAGGPSSGELFF
>TRBD2|TRBV6-1|TRBJ2-1|medium-sized
TGTGCCAGCAGTGACCGGGCTAGCGGGGGGGCCGATGAGCAGTTCTTC
CASSDRASGGADEQFF
>.|TRBV6-2/TRBV6-3|TRBJ2-3|few
TGTGCCAGCAGTGCGTGCAGTATTAGCACAGATACGCAGTATTTT
CASSACSISTDTQYF
>.|TRBV6-1|TRBJ2-1|.
TGTGCCAGCACCTCCGACATTAGCTCCTACAATGAGCAGTTCTTC
CASTSDISSYNEQFF
>TRBD1|TRBV20-1|TRBJ1-2|.
TGCAGTGCTAGAGTCCCCTCCGGCAGGGGGCAAGGCTACACCTTC
CSARVPSGRGQGYTF
>TRBD2|TRBV2|TRBJ2-1|many
TGTGCCAGCAGTGACCTAAGCGGGGGAGCCTACAATGAGCAGTTCTTC
CASSDLSGGAYNEQFF
>TRBD1|TRBV6-1|TRBJ1-4|many
TGTGCCAGCAGACAGGACAGGGGGTATTTAACTAATGAAAAACTGTTTTTT
CASRQDRGYLTNEKLFF
>.|TRBV19|TRBJ1-1|.
TGTGCCAGTAATACGGGATACACTGAAGCTTTCTTT
CASNTGYTEAFF
>.|TRBV18|TRBJ2-7|many
TGTGCCAGCTCACCACCGCTCGAATACGAGCAGTACTTC
CASSPPLEYEQYF
>TRBD1|TRBV20-1|TRBJ1-4|many
TGCAGTGCTAGCAACAGGGGGCGGGGTGAAAAACTGTTTTTT
CSASNRGRGEKLFF